This T cell receptor (beta chain) was documented in a study of identical twins. V lost 5 bases to trimming and J lost 4 bases, with 14 bases between them. This CDR3 has 13 amino acids. In germline, CDR1 is SQVTM, CDR2 ANQGSEA. Each CDR3 protein is one row after TCRdb ran MiXCR on the 5' RACE reads. The sample includes approximately 670,000 distinct CDR3 sequences, around 6% of them seen just once. Ten or more counts support this clonotype. The sample comprised naive T cells sorted from blood. V usage is TRBV29-1 and J usage is TRBJ2-5; possible D gene TRBD2, 5 bases. The sequence was collected from a man younger than 35 in good health. The CDR3 is CSVRASLTETQYF. CDR3 DNA: TGCAGCGTTCGGGCTAGCTTGACAGAGACCCAGTACTTC.